The 18 T cell receptor beta chains below all came from one sample that was sequenced in a study of blood T cell repertoires in COVID-19. Here immunoSEQ multiplex PCR was the method, and the copy in TCRdb shows in-frame clones only, minus some. The sample holds about 70,000 clones, around nine tenths seen once. The source material was peripheral blood. The source is an elderly woman with acute or convalescent COVID-19.

The genes are TRBV4-2 and TRBJ2-1, with TRBD2 matching over 8 bases. Losses at the gene ends were 1 base for V and 1 base for J; bases not matched to a gene: 9. CDR3 length: 18 residues. CDR1 and CDR2 from the germline V gene are LGHNA and YNFKEQ. CDR3 nucleotide sequence: TGTGCCAGCAGCCAAGCGGGGAGCGGGAGAGTTTCCTACAATGAGCAGTTCTTC. Translation: CASSQAGSGRVSYNEQFF.

The chain uses TRBV28 and TRBJ2-7; D call uncertain. The CDR3 is 12 residues long. With 3 bases removed from V and 3 bases from J, the gap between germline ends came to 6 bases. Germline V lookup: CDR1 MDHEN, CDR2 SYDVKM. The CDR3 sequence: CASSLTIYEQYF. CDR3 nucleotide sequence: TGTGCCAGCAGTTTGACAATCTACGAGCAGTACTTC.

The J gene is TRBJ2-1, the V gene TRBV7-8; a possible D gene is TRBD2 (6 bases). V was clipped by 4 bases and J by 5 bases, with 18 bases between them. CDR1 SGHVS and CDR2 FQNEAQ come from the germline V gene. The CDR3 extends over 16 amino acids. This CDR3 reads CASSSAGLTVHNEQFF. The CDR3 bases are TGTGCCAGCAGCTCCGCGGGACTGACAGTCCACAATGAGCAGTTCTTC.

The chain carries TRBV7-2 and TRBJ2-1; D might be TRBD1 (6 bases). Trimming took 6 bases from V and 4 from J, leaving 13 bases between them. Germline-derived CDR1 and CDR2 are SGHTA and FQGNSA. The CDR3 runs to 14 residues. The CDR3 DNA reads TGTGCCAGCAGTGATGACAGGATTTACAATGAGCAGTTCTTC. This gives the protein CASSDDRIYNEQFF.

J is TRBJ1-1 and V is TRBV6-4; D is uncertain. CDR1 and CDR2 from the germline V gene are MRHNA and SNTAGT. V dropped 7 bases and J dropped 1 base, with 16 bases sitting between them. There are 15 residues in the CDR3. The CDR3, as DNA: TGTGCCAGCAATGAGCGCTTGGGAGCGAACACTGAAGCTTTCTTT. This encodes CASNERLGANTEAFF.

V gene TRBV7-2 combines with J gene TRBJ2-2; 8 nucleotides line up with TRBD2. Per the germline V gene, CDR1 is SGHTA and CDR2 is FQGNSA. The J segment lost 7 bases and the V segment lost 5 bases, leaving 6 bases of the junction unmatched. The length of the CDR3 is 14 residues. CDR3 protein: CASSRLRGGGELFF. The CDR3 DNA is TGTGCCAGCAGCCGCCTTCGGGGGGGCGGGGAGCTGTTTTTT.

The chain recombines TRBV19 with TRBJ2-7; 10 positions agree with TRBD2. The CDR3 is 16 amino acids. V lost 6 bases to trimming and J lost 3 bases; unmatched junction nucleotides: 11. CDR1 and CDR2 from the germline V gene are LNHDA and SQIVND (reference sequence). CDR3 loop: CASSERGGPPNYEQYF. CDR3 coding DNA: TGTGCCAGTAGCGAGCGGGGGGGCCCCCCCAACTACGAGCAGTACTTC.

The chain employs TRBV18 and TRBJ2-2; D is ambiguous. Trimming cost V 3 bases and J 8 bases, with 10 bases left between them. There are 13 residues in the CDR3. CDR1 and CDR2 (germline): KGHSH, LQKENI. The CDR3 protein is CASSPGLKGELFF. CDR3 DNA sequence: TGTGCCAGCTCACCCGGTCTGAAGGGGGAGCTGTTTTTT.

The rearrangement joins TRBV7-9 to TRBJ2-5, with TRBD1 identical over 8 bases. V lost 7 bases, J lost 5 bases, and 12 bases stayed unmatched. This CDR3 spans 15 amino acids. Germline assignment: CDR1 SEHNR and CDR2 FQNEAQ (reference sequence). In nucleotides, the CDR3 is TGTGCCAGCACTCCCTTGGACAGGGTGGATGAGACCCAGTACTTC. This gives the protein CASTPLDRVDETQYF.

V usage is TRBV28 and J usage is TRBJ1-5; the match to TRBD1 covers 10 bases. Per germline, CDR1 MDHEN and CDR2 SYDVKM. V shed 6 bases, J shed 6 bases, and the junction held 11 bases outside the gene matches. This CDR3 contains 16 residues. As DNA, the CDR3 is TGTGCCAGCAGAAGGGCCCAGACAGGGGGCAGTCAGCCCCAGCATTTT. The encoded protein is CASRRAQTGGSQPQHF. Based on the CDR3 plus reference TRBV28 and TRBJ1-5, the full variable domain is DVKVTQSSRYLVKRTGEKVFLECVQDMDHENMFWYRQDPGLGLRLIYFSYDVKMKEKGDIPEGYSVSREKKERFSLILESASTNQTSMYLCASRRAQTGGSQPQHFGDGTRLSIL.

The rearrangement uses TRBV6-5 and TRBJ1-4; maybe TRBD1 (5 bases). The V gene's germline CDR1 is MNHEY and CDR2 SVGAGI. This CDR3 region has 14 residues. The V end was cut by 7 bases, the J end by 5 bases, with 14 bases between. The CDR3 loop is CASKTQGGNEKLFF. CDR3 DNA sequence: TGTGCCAGCAAGACTCAGGGTGGGAATGAAAAACTGTTTTTT.

The rearrangement joins TRBV7-2 to TRBJ2-1; D is possibly TRBD1 (6 bases). This CDR3 contains 12 residues. V lost 4 bases and J lost 7, with 8 bases in between. Germline loops: CDR1 SGHTA, CDR2 FQGNSA. The CDR3 loop is CASSSRGNEQFF. In DNA, the CDR3 is TGTGCCAGCAGCTCGAGGGGGAATGAGCAGTTCTTC.

V is TRBV19 and J is TRBJ1-1; no clear D. The CDR3 loop spans 13 amino acids. The germline gives CDR1 LNHDA, CDR2 SQIVND (reference sequence). Trimming took 5 bases from V and 5 from J, leaving 12 bases between them. The CDR3 loop is CASSSLGWTEAFF. Written as DNA, the CDR3 is TGTGCCAGTAGTTCCCTAGGTTGGACTGAAGCTTTCTTT.

This clone appeared a single time. This rearrangement joins TRBV7-2 to TRBJ2-1, with 8 positions matching TRBD2. Losses at the gene ends were 7 bases for V and 7 bases for J; bases not matched to a gene: 9. The CDR3 has 14 residues. From germline, CDR1 is SGHTA and CDR2 FQGNSA. CDR3 region: CASTVGAGGNEQFF. CDR3 DNA sequence: TGTGCCAGCACCGTCGGGGCGGGAGGTAATGAGCAGTTCTTC.

The V gene is TRBV5-1, the J gene TRBJ2-7; TRBD1 agrees at 8 bases. CDR1 is SGHRS and CDR2 is YFSETQ in the germline V gene. The CDR3 loop spans 15 amino acids. The J segment lost 0 bases and the V segment lost 5 bases, leaving 7 bases of the junction unmatched. This CDR3 is CASRVGTGGSYEQYF. CDR3 nucleotide sequence: TGCGCCAGCAGGGTTGGGACAGGCGGCTCCTACGAGCAGTACTTC.

This clone appeared once. The V and J genes are TRBV6-6 and TRBJ1-2; a weak D match, TRBD1 (5 bases). Germline lookup yields CDR1 MNHNY and CDR2 SVGAGI (reference sequence). CDR3 length equals 14 residues. Trimming removed 7 bases at V and 2 bases at J, with 14 bases between. CDR3 amino acids: CASTPGGWNYGYTF. The CDR3 DNA follows: TGTGCCAGCACCCCCGGGGGGTGGAACTATGGCTACACCTTC.

This chain uses TRBV5-1 with TRBJ2-7; D remains ambiguous. This CDR3 has 14 residues. V lost 5 bases, J lost 0 bases, and 12 bases lay in between. The germline CDR1 and CDR2 sequences are SGHRS and YFSETQ. The CDR3: CASRVFRSSYEQYF. The DNA of the CDR3 is TGCGCCAGCAGAGTTTTCCGGAGCTCCTACGAGCAGTACTTC. The entire variable domain, with the rest obtained from reference TRBV5-1 and TRBJ2-7, is as follows: KAGVTQTPRYLIKTRGQQVTLSCSPISGHRSVSWYQQTPGQGLQFLFEYFSETQRNKGNFPGRFSGRQFSNSRSEMNVSTLELGDSALYLCASRVFRSSYEQYFGPGTRLTVT.

The V gene is TRBV2, the J gene TRBJ1-6; 10 bases agree with TRBD1. This CDR3 comprises 13 residues. The trim removed 8 bases at V and 7 bases at J, leaving 2 bases unmatched. In germline, CDR1 is SNHLY, CDR2 FYNNEI. CDR3 in amino acids: CASRGQGNSPLHF. CDR3 DNA: TGTGCCAGCCGGGGACAGGGGAATTCACCCCTCCACTTT.